The present T cell receptor beta chain was sequenced within a study of shared clonotypes between healthy human individuals. Produced via immunoSEQ multiplex PCR; TCRdb's table is partial and in-frame only. The top ten hold 34% of the sample, which has 550,000 to 800,000 clones, 90% seen once. CD8 memory combined CD45RO+ cells with CCR7-negative CD45RA+ TemRA cells. This clone was detected once. Trimming shortened V by 0 bases and J by 5 bases, and 14 bases separated the two germline ends. The CDR3 is 16 amino acids. The germline V gene has CDR1 MNHEY and CDR2 SMNVEV (reference sequence). The specimen was memory CD8+ T cells from PBMCs. Stated subset: CD45RO+ cells pooled with CCR7-negative TemRA cells. V is TRBV27 and J is TRBJ2-1, with TRBD2 as a possible D gene (6 bases). The clonotype originates from a young man in good health. Some clones in this sample may be carry-over from other donors' samples. The CDR3, as DNA: TGTGCCAGCAGTTTATCGTCGGGGGAGAAACACAATGAGCAGTTCTTC. This translates into CASSLSSGEKHNEQFF.